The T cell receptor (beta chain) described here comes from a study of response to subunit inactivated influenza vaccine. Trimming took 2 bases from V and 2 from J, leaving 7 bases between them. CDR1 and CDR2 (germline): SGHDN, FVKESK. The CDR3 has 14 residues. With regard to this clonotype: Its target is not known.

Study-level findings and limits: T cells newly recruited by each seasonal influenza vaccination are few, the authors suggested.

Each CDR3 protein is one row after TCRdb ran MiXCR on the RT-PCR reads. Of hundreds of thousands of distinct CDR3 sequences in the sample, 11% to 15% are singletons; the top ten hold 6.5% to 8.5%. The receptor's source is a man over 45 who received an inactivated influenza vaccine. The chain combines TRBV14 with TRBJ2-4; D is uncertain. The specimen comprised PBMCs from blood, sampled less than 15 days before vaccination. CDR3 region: CASSQLRSKNIQYF. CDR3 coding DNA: TGTGCCAGCAGCCAACTCAGGTCCAAAAACATTCAGTACTTC.